The 23 T cell receptor beta chains reported below all come from one sample, sequenced in a study of control samples from healthy donors and cancer patients. Sequencing was performed with immunoSEQ multiplex PCR; in TCRdb, only in-frame clones are kept and a portion is missing. In the table there are approximately 230,000 clones, more than 65% of which are singletons. The specimen sequenced was PBMCs. The receptors shown here come from a woman aged 55-69 years with lung cancer.

The chain has TRBV18 and TRBJ2-2, with D perhaps TRBD2 (5 bases). The CDR3 consists of 16 residues. Germline CDR1 is KGHSH and CDR2 is LQKENI. V was trimmed by 3 bases and J by 3 bases, leaving 14 bases between them. CDR3 DNA sequence: TGTGCCAGCTCACCTCTAGTACGAGCGGACACCGGGGAGCTGTTTTTT. It specifies CASSPLVRADTGELFF.

This clone was counted a single time. The V call is TRBV19, the J call TRBJ1-1, with 10 bases aligning to TRBD1. The CDR3 loop spans 13 amino acids. Germline CDR1 is LNHDA and CDR2 is SQIVND (reference sequence). With V trimmed by 11 bases and J by 10 bases, 13 bases remained unmatched. CDR3 region: CAAGRQGATLAFF. DNA of the CDR3: TGTGCCGCAGGCCGACAGGGGGCTACTTTAGCTTTCTTT.

The V and J genes are TRBV2 and TRBJ1-1; 7 bases match TRBD1. The germline gives CDR1 SNHLY, CDR2 FYNNEI. The J segment lost 4 bases and the V segment lost 6 bases, leaving 14 bases of the junction unmatched. The CDR3 has 16 amino acids. CDR3 sequence: CASRLRQGGVLTEAFF. In nucleotides, the CDR3 is TGTGCCAGCAGGCTAAGACAGGGAGGTGTGCTCACTGAAGCTTTCTTT.

This chain uses TRBV7-6 with TRBJ1-4, with TRBD1 matching 8 bases. This CDR3 contains 14 residues. V dropped 5 bases and J dropped 6; count of bases not matched to a gene: 5. Germline V gene data show CDR1 as SGHVS and CDR2 as FNYEAQ. The CDR3, as DNA: TGTGCCAGCAGCATCGGACAGGGCTATGAAAAACTGTTTTTT. Translated, it gives CASSIGQGYEKLFF.

V is TRBV9 and J is TRBJ2-5; D perhaps matches TRBD1 (6 bases). This CDR3 is 16 amino acids long. With 0 bases removed from V and 2 bases from J, the gap between germline ends came to 14 bases. Germline values: CDR1 SGDLS, CDR2 YYNGEE. The DNA of the CDR3 is TGTGCCAGCAGCGTAGCTTCCGGACAGTCTCAAGAGACCCAGTACTTC. Protein sequence: CASSVASGQSQETQYF. The full variable domain, rest sourced from reference TRBV9 and TRBJ2-5, is DSGVTQTPKHLITATGQRVTLRCSPRSGDLSVYWYQQSLDQGLQFLIQYYNGEERAKGNILERFSAQQFPDLHSELNLSSLELGDSALYFCASSVASGQSQETQYFGPGTRLLVL.

The chain employs TRBV19 and TRBJ2-3; perhaps TRBD1 as D (5 bases). V gave up 4 bases and J gave up 3 bases, with 14 bases separating them. Germline V lookup: CDR1 LNHDA, CDR2 SQIVND (reference sequence). The length of the CDR3 is 15 residues. CDR3 coding DNA: TGTGCCAGTAGTAGACGGATTCAGGGTACAGATACGCAGTATTTT. Encoded protein: CASSRRIQGTDTQYF.

The chain recombines TRBV5-1 with TRBJ2-3; D is ambiguous. The V gene lost 3 bases and the J gene lost 0 bases, with 5 bases spanning the gap. The CDR3 length is 13 residues. The germline gives CDR1 SGHRS, CDR2 YFSETQ. DNA for the CDR3: TGCGCCAGCAGCTCTTTTAGCACAGATACGCAGTATTTT. The encoded protein is CASSSFSTDTQYF.

This chain connects TRBV19 to TRBJ2-1; D unresolved. CDR1 is LNHDA and CDR2 is SQIVND in the germline V gene (reference sequence). V lost 7 bases to trimming and J lost 13 bases, with 26 bases between them. This CDR3 is 15 amino acids long. The chain's CDR3 is CASTPSPPPGVGQFF. Written as DNA, the CDR3 is TGTGCCAGTACCCCTTCCCCCCCTCCTGGGGTGGGCCAGTTCTTC. Together with reference TRBV19 and TRBJ2-1, the CDR3 gives the full variable domain: DGGITQSPKYLFRKEGQNVTLSCEQNLNHDAMYWYRQDPGQGLRLIYYSQIVNDFQKGDIAEGYSVSREKKESFPLTVTSAQKNPTAFYLCASTPSPPPGVGQFFGPGTRLTVL.

The chain combines TRBV18 with TRBJ1-1; D may be TRBD1 (6 bases). The CDR3 contains 13 residues. Per germline, CDR1 KGHSH and CDR2 LQKENI. The V end lost 1 base, the J end lost 3 bases, and 6 bases lay between the germline ends. The CDR3, as DNA: TGTGCCAGCTCACCACAGGGGGACACTGAAGCTTTCTTT. Its translation: CASSPQGDTEAFF.

This clone was detected only once. The chain combines TRBV3-1 (or the pseudogene TRBV3-2) with TRBJ2-7, with 10 bases fitting TRBD2. V shed 6 bases, J shed 7 bases, and the junction held 9 bases outside the gene matches. Germline V CDR1 and CDR2: LGHDT, YNNKEL (reference sequence). This CDR3 spans 14 amino acids. The CDR3 loop is CASSLLAGPREQYF. In DNA, the CDR3 is TGTGCCAGCAGTTTACTAGCGGGGCCTCGGGAGCAGTACTTC.

V gene TRBV5-3 combines with J gene TRBJ1-2; 9 nucleotides agree with TRBD1. TRBV5-3 is labeled an ORF, and its function is uncertain. This CDR3 is 15 amino acids long. V lost 4 bases and J lost 4; bases outside the gene matches: 8. CDR3 sequence (DNA): TGTGCCAGAAGCCCGGGACAGGGAGTATTCTATGGCTACACCTTC. Encoded protein: CARSPGQGVFYGYTF.

V and J are TRBV15 and TRBJ2-3; D is tentatively TRBD1 or TRBD2 (5 bases each). The V gene lost 3 bases and the J gene lost 7 bases, with 26 bases spanning the gap. Germline V CDR1 and CDR2: LNHNV, YYDKDF (reference sequence). This CDR3 is 18 amino acids long. The CDR3 here is CATSSGAGGPRTVNTQYF. In DNA form, the CDR3 reads TGTGCCACCAGCAGCGGGGCGGGCGGGCCCCGTACGGTGAATACGCAGTATTTT.

The chain joins TRBV2 to TRBJ1-3, with D perhaps matching TRBD1 (5 bases). V shed 7 bases and J shed 2 bases, with 9 bases lying between them. The V gene's germline CDR1 is SNHLY and CDR2 FYNNEI. The CDR3 has 13 amino acids. The CDR3 loop reads CASTTDTGNTIYF. The CDR3 nucleotides are TGTGCCAGCACGACAGATACTGGAAACACCATATATTTT. The full variable domain, with the rest looked up from reference TRBV2 and TRBJ1-3, is EPEVTQTPSHQVTQMGQEVILRCVPISNHLYFYWYRQILGQKVEFLVSFYNNEISEKSEIFDDQFSVERPDGSNFTLKIRSTKLEDSAMYFCASTTDTGNTIYFGEGSWLTVV.

This clone was picked up one time. J is TRBJ2-4 and V is TRBV15; either TRBD1 or TRBD2 may supply D (7 bases each). Germline V gene data show CDR1 as LNHNV and CDR2 as YYDKDF (reference sequence). The CDR3 loop spans 19 amino acids. V was cut by 1 base and J by 4 bases, with 23 bases left in between. DNA of the CDR3: TGTGCCACCAGCAGAGGGGTCGGGGAGGGGGCGCCTCGAAAAAACATTCAGTACTTC. It is translated as CATSRGVGEGAPRKNIQYF.

This chain links TRBV6-2 or TRBV6-3 with TRBJ2-5; tentatively, D is TRBD1 or TRBD2 (7 bases each). Germline CDR1 and CDR2: MNHEY and SVGEGT. V gave up 4 bases and J gave up 4 bases, with 16 bases separating them. CDR3 size: 15 residues. The CDR3 DNA sequence: TGTGCCAGCAGTTTAATGCCAGGGGGGGCAGAGACCCAGTACTTC. Translated, it gives CASSLMPGGAETQYF.

This clone was observed a handful of times. V and J are TRBV7-2 and TRBJ1-3, with D maybe TRBD1 (6 bases). From germline, CDR1 is SGHTA and CDR2 FQGNSA. This CDR3 has 15 amino acids. V lost 5 bases and J lost 8, with 19 bases in between. CDR3 DNA sequence: TGTGCCAGCAGCCCCAGCGTGGGGGCCGAGGACACCATATATTTT. It codes for CASSPSVGAEDTIYF.

The rearrangement joins TRBV5-4 to TRBJ2-2; D possibly corresponds to TRBD1 (5 bases). The germline V and J ends were trimmed by 0 bases and 5 bases, with 14 bases remaining between them. Germline V lookup: CDR1 SGHNT, CDR2 YYREEE (reference sequence). The CDR3 is 16 residues long. Written as DNA, the CDR3 is TGTGCCAGCAGCTTGGGAGGCAGGGCTTCAACCGGGGAGCTGTTTTTT. Translation gives CASSLGGRASTGELFF.

The chain is built from TRBV28 and TRBJ2-3; TRBD1 matches at 8 bases. This CDR3 has 17 amino acids. Germline CDR1 MDHEN, CDR2 SYDVKM. Trimming at V came to 4 bases and at J to 0 bases, leaving 9 bases not matched to a gene. CDR3 coding DNA: TGTGCCAGCAGTTCTCCCCCCGGGACAGGAAGCACAGATACGCAGTATTTT. Translation gives CASSSPPGTGSTDTQYF. Full variable domain (rest looked up from reference TRBV28 and TRBJ2-3): DVKVTQSSRYLVKRTGEKVFLECVQDMDHENMFWYRQDPGLGLRLIYFSYDVKMKEKGDIPEGYSVSREKKERFSLILESASTNQTSMYLCASSSPPGTGSTDTQYFGPGTRLTVL.

CDR3 region: CASSPSPTGNYGYTF. The CDR3 DNA follows: TGTGCCAGCAGCCCATCCCCTACAGGGAACTATGGCTACACCTTC. V is TRBV13 and J is TRBJ1-2, with D possibly being TRBD1 (6 bases). Germline lookup yields CDR1 PRHDT and CDR2 FYEKMQ (reference sequence). CDR3 length: 15 amino acids. V gave up 5 bases and J gave up 2 bases, with 15 bases separating them.

The chain has TRBV5-5 and TRBJ1-1; tentative D call: TRBD1 (5 bases). Trimming cost V 2 bases and J 1 base, with 18 bases left between them. Germline V CDR1 and CDR2: SGHKS, YYEKEE (reference sequence). The CDR3 length is 17 residues. DNA for the CDR3: TGTGCCAGCAGCTTAAGGACACTTACTTCGGGGAACACTGAAGCTTTCTTT. Amino acid sequence: CASSLRTLTSGNTEAFF.

In DNA form, the CDR3 reads TGTGCCAGCAGCGTAGGGGCAGGGACCTATACCAAAAACATTCAGTACTTC. It codes for CASSVGAGTYTKNIQYF. The gene calls are TRBV9 and TRBJ2-4, with D perhaps matching TRBD1 or TRBD2 (5 bases each). This CDR3 has 17 residues. CDR1 and CDR2 (germline): SGDLS, YYNGEE. V was cut by 0 bases and J by 2 bases, with 15 bases left in between.

The chain uses TRBV28 and TRBJ2-1; 7 bases fit TRBD1. This CDR3 contains 13 residues. V was clipped by 6 bases and J by 8 bases; unmatched bases: 7. CDR1 is MDHEN and CDR2 is SYDVKM in the germline V gene. The DNA of the CDR3 is TGTGCCAGCAGCTCACAGGGGACCCATGAGCAGTTCTTC. Translated: CASSSQGTHEQFF.

The chain employs TRBV28 and TRBJ1-3, with 7 positions matching TRBD1. With 10 bases clipped from V and 7 bases from J, the junction kept 7 bases outside the gene matches. CDR3 length: 12 residues. Germline V gives CDR1 MDHEN, CDR2 SYDVKM. The CDR3 DNA reads as TGTGCCATCAAGGGGGCGGGGAACACCATATATTTT. Its protein is CAIKGAGNTIYF.